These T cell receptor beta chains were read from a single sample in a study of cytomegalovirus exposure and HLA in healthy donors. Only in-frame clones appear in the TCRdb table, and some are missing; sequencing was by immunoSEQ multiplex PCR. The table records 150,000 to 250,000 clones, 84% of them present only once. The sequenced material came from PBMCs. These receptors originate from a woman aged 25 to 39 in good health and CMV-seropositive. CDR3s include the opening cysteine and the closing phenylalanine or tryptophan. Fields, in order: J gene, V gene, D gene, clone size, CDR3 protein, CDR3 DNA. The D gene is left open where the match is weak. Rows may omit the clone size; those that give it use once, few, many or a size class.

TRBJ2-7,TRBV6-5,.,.,CASSKGAYEQYF,TGTGCCAGCAGTAAAGGAGCGTACGAGCAGTACTTC
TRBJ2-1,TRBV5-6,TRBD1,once,CASSVEGGWNEQFF,TGTGCCAGCAGCGTGGAAGGGGGCTGGAATGAGCAGTTCTTC
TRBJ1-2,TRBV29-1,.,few,CSVVRGNYGYTF,TGCAGCGTTGTGAGGGGGAACTATGGCTACACCTTC
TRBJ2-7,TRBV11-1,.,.,CASSLLQTSEQYF,TGTGCCAGCAGCCTACTACAAACGAGCGAGCAGTACTTC
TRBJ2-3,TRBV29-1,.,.,CSVEGFNRVRTDTQYF,TGCAGCGTTGAAGGATTCAACAGGGTAAGGACAGATACGCAGTATTTT
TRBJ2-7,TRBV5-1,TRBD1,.,CASSVGQGPYEQYF,TGCGCCAGCAGCGTCGGACAGGGCCCCTACGAGCAGTACTTC
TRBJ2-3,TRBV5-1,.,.,CASSLGSLVGDTQYF,TGCGCCAGCAGCTTGGGAAGTCTAGTGGGAGATACGCAGTATTTT
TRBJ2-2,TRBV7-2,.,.,CASSLRSTNTGELFF,TGTGCCAGCAGCTTAAGGAGTACGAACACCGGGGAGCTGTTTTTT
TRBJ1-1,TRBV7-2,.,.,CASSFGRGTEAFF,TGTGCCAGCAGCTTTGGCAGGGGAACTGAAGCTTTCTTT
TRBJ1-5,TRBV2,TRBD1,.,CASRGQINQPQHF,TGTGCCAGCAGGGGACAGATCAATCAGCCCCAGCATTTT
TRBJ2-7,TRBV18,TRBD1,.,CASSAGTGTYEQYF,TGTGCCAGCTCGGCCGGGACAGGGACGTACGAGCAGTACTTC
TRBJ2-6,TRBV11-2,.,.,CASSSVPSEANVLTF,TGTGCCAGCAGCTCGGTCCCGTCCGAGGCCAACGTCCTGACTTTC
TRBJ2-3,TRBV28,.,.,CASSFSQSATDTQYF,TGTGCCAGCAGTTTTTCACAGTCCGCCACAGATACGCAGTATTTT
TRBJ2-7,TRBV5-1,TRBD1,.,CASSLDRGWSEQYF,TGCGCCAGCAGCTTGGACAGGGGATGGTCCGAGCAGTACTTC
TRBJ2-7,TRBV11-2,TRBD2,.,CASSSTSGSFYEQYF,TGTGCCAGCAGTTCTACTAGCGGGAGTTTTTACGAGCAGTACTTC
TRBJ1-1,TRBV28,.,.,CASSSYPSGNTEAFF,TGTGCCAGCAGTTCTTATCCCTCAGGGAACACTGAAGCTTTCTTT
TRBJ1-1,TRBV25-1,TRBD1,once,CASSEYSTGGDAFF,TGTGCCAGCAGTGAATATTCTACAGGGGGCGACGCTTTCTTT
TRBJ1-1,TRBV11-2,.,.,CASSLEQGRVTEAFF,TGTGCCAGCAGCTTAGAACAGGGTAGGGTCACTGAAGCTTTCTTT
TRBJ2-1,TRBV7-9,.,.,CASSLVSEQFF,TGTGCCAGCAGCTTAGTATCTGAGCAGTTCTTC
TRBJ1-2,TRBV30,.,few,CAWSVLGGRGGGYTF,TGTGCCTGGAGTGTACTGGGGGGGAGGGGCGGTGGCTACACCTTC
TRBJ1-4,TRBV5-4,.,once,CASSLDNEKLFF,TGTGCCAGCAGCCTAGATAATGAAAAACTGTTTTTT
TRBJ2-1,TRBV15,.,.,CATSRDLKGDEQFF,TGTGCCACCAGCAGAGATTTGAAAGGGGATGAGCAGTTCTTC
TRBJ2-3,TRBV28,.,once,CASSLLGRDTQYF,TGTGCCAGCAGTTTATTGGGGAGAGATACGCAGTATTTT
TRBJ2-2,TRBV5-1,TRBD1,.,CASSLRTGEAGELFF,TGCGCCAGCAGTCTAAGGACAGGGGAGGCCGGGGAGCTGTTTTTT
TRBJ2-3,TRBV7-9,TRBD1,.,CASSPQGDTQYF,TGTGCCAGCAGCCCACAGGGGGATACGCAGTATTTT
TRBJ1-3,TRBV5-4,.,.,CASSPAGSGNTIYF,TGTGCCAGCAGCCCTGCCGGGTCTGGAAACACCATATATTTT
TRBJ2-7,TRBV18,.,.,CASSPGGVEQYF,TGTGCCAGCTCACCAGGAGGGGTCGAGCAGTACTTC
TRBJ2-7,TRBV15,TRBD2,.,CATSTSGGEQYF,TGTGCCACCAGCACTTCGGGGGGGGAGCAGTACTTC
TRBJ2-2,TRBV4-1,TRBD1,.,CASSLGTGTNTGELFF,TGCGCCAGCAGCCTCGGGACAGGAACTAACACCGGGGAGCTGTTTTTT
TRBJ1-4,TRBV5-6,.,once,CASSQLSIDEKLFF,TGTGCCAGCAGTCAACTTTCGATTGATGAAAAACTGTTTTTT
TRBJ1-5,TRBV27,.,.,CASSLSIFQPQHF,TGTGCCAGCAGTTTATCCATTTTTCAGCCCCAGCATTTT